The 27 T cell receptor beta chains reported below all come from one sample, sequenced in a study of persistence of HIV-infected CD4 T cells. No antigen is known for these receptors. Cells were stimulated nonspecifically with anti-CD3/anti-CD28 magnetic beads. CD4+ T cells upregulating both CD40 ligand and CD69 were sorted as responding cells. This was the immunoSEQ version 4 assay in survey mode. The repertoire was sequenced with immunoSEQ multiplex PCR; TCRdb's copy has only in-frame clones and lacks some. The sample lists over 35,000 clones, 80% to 95% occurring once. This specimen was CD4+ T cells sorted from PBMCs after 18-hour stimulation, taken from a patient who received antiretroviral therapy. These receptors all stem from an adult man with HIV who was CMV-seropositive.

The chain employs TRBV18 and TRBJ2-5; D not resolved. V lost 4 bases, J lost 1 base, and 7 bases lay in between. CDR1 KGHSH and CDR2 LQKENI come from the germline V gene. CDR3 length equals 13 residues. Here the CDR3 reads CASSQGVQETQYF. The CDR3 DNA sequence: TGTGCCAGCTCACAAGGTGTCCAAGAGACCCAGTACTTC.

The V and J genes are TRBV23-1 and TRBJ2-7; D remains unclear. TRBV23-1 is reported as an ORF; its role is uncertain. The CDR3 loop spans 14 amino acids. Trimming took off 0 bases at V and 0 bases at J, with 6 bases between the two ends. In DNA, the CDR3 is TGCGCCAGCAGTCAATCGGCAGCCTCCTACGAGCAGTACTTC. Its translation is CASSQSAASYEQYF.

V usage is TRBV4-1 and J usage is TRBJ1-1; maybe TRBD1 (5 bases). Trimming pared 2 bases from V and 1 base from J, leaving 14 bases between. Germline V gene sequence: CDR1 MGHRA, CDR2 YSYEKL. This CDR3 has 16 amino acids. The CDR3 DNA is TGCGCCAGCAGCCAACAGGCCCCAGGGAAGAACACTGAAGCTTTCTTT. As protein: CASSQQAPGKNTEAFF.

The chain links TRBV2 to TRBJ2-6; no firm D call. This CDR3 region has 13 residues. Germline V gene sequence: CDR1 SNHLY, CDR2 FYNNEI. The germline V and J ends were trimmed by 4 bases and 0 bases, with 1 base remaining between them. The CDR3 here is CASSASGANVLTF. The CDR3 region has the DNA TGTGCCAGCAGTGCCTCTGGGGCCAACGTCCTGACTTTC.

The V gene is TRBV7-3, the J gene TRBJ2-7, with D perhaps assigned TRBD1 or TRBD2 (5 bases each). This CDR3 contains 15 residues. Trimming removed 1 base at V and 3 bases at J, with 13 bases between. The germline V gene has CDR1 SGHTA and CDR2 FQGTGA. The CDR3 spells CASSLNHGAGYEQYF. In nucleotides, the CDR3 is TGTGCCAGCAGCTTAAACCACGGGGCGGGCTACGAGCAGTACTTC.

This clone occurred a few times. This rearrangement joins TRBV3-1 (or the pseudogene TRBV3-2) to TRBJ2-2, with a possible D match to TRBD2 (6 bases). This CDR3 spans 15 amino acids. Germline CDR1 reads LGHDT; CDR2 reads YNNKEL (reference sequence). V dropped 0 bases and J dropped 4 bases, with 9 bases sitting between them. CDR3 protein: CASSQDWGVTGELFF. In DNA, the CDR3 is TGTGCCAGCAGCCAAGATTGGGGGGTCACCGGGGAGCTGTTTTTT.

V usage is TRBV10-3 and J usage is TRBJ1-4; D perhaps matches TRBD1 (5 bases). The V end was cut by 0 bases, the J end by 6 bases, with 8 bases between. CDR3 length equals 14 residues. Germline V gives CDR1 ENHRY, CDR2 SYGVKD. DNA of the CDR3: TGTGCCATCAGTGAGTCGACCAGGGATGAAAAACTGTTTTTT. This sequence encodes CAISESTRDEKLFF.

The genes are TRBV2 and TRBJ1-1; a possible D gene is TRBD1 (5 bases). Deletions cut 9 bases from V and 2 bases from J, with 13 bases between. This CDR3 region has 13 residues. Germline V gives CDR1 SNHLY, CDR2 FYNNEI. As DNA, the CDR3 is TGTGCCAGTTACAGGTCGCTAAACACTGAAGCTTTCTTT. Translated, it gives CASYRSLNTEAFF.

The CDR3 DNA follows: TGTGCCAGCAGCCAACGGAGGGGAACGGGGGGCGCGAGGGATGAGCAGTTCTTC. Its translation: CASSQRRGTGGARDEQFF. The chain carries TRBV14 and TRBJ2-1; D may be TRBD2 (7 bases). The V gene's germline CDR1 is SGHDN and CDR2 FVKESK. V dropped 2 bases and J dropped 8 bases, with 25 bases sitting between them. The CDR3 totals 18 residues.

This rearrangement joins TRBV5-1 to TRBJ1-6; a weak D match, TRBD1 (6 bases). CDR3 size: 17 residues. Deletions cut 4 bases from V and 12 bases from J, with 26 bases between. In germline, CDR1 is SGHRS, CDR2 YFSETQ. The CDR3 coding sequence is TGCGCCAGCAGCCTAGTTAGTGGGGGGACACAAGAAGGACCCCTCCACTTT. Translated: CASSLVSGGTQEGPLHF.

V is TRBV7-2 and J is TRBJ2-7; 9 bases match TRBD2. CDR1 is SGHTA and CDR2 is FQGNSA in the germline V gene. With 4 bases clipped from V and 6 bases from J, the junction kept 10 bases outside the gene matches. CDR3 size: 15 residues. The CDR3 region is CASSWPGGGAVEQYF. Written as DNA, the CDR3 is TGTGCCAGCAGCTGGCCCGGCGGGGGGGCCGTCGAGCAGTACTTC. Using reference TRBV7-2 and TRBJ2-7 for the parts outside the CDR3, the full variable domain is GAGVSQSPSNKVTEKGKDVELRCDPISGHTALYWYRQSLGQGLEFLIYFQGNSAPDKSGLPSDRFSAERTGGSVSTLTIQRTQQEDSAVYLCASSWPGGGAVEQYFGPGTRLTVT.

In this sample, this clone turned up a few times. The chain couples TRBV3-1 (or the pseudogene TRBV3-2) to TRBJ1-2, with D perhaps TRBD1 (5 bases). This CDR3 region has 14 residues. The V end was cut by 2 bases, the J end by 4 bases, with 11 bases between. Germline lookup yields CDR1 LGHDT and CDR2 YNNKEL (reference sequence). In nucleotides, the CDR3 is TGTGCCAGCAGCCAACAGGGCGGGGGCTATGGCTACACCTTC. This gives the protein CASSQQGGGYGYTF.

This clone was observed a single time. The gene calls are TRBV29-1 and TRBJ2-7, with D possibly being TRBD1 (5 bases). Germline V gene data show CDR1 as SQVTM and CDR2 as ANQGSEA. The CDR3 loop spans 15 amino acids. V lost 5 bases to trimming and J lost 6 bases, with 23 bases between them. CDR3 coding DNA: TGCAGCGTTCAGGACGGATTCTTGGGGCTACTCGAGCAGTACTTC. As protein: CSVQDGFLGLLEQYF.

This clone was seen just once. This chain links TRBV5-1 with TRBJ2-7; D is possibly TRBD1 (6 bases). The CDR3 is made up of 14 amino acids. The germline gives CDR1 SGHRS, CDR2 YFSETQ. Trimming took off 0 bases at V and 2 bases at J, with 9 bases between the two ends. The CDR3 DNA reads TGCGCCAGCAGCTTGGGACAGGAAACCTACGAGCAGTACTTC. It specifies CASSLGQETYEQYF.

The genes are TRBV2 and TRBJ2-3, with a tentative D call TRBD1 (6 bases). The germline CDR1 and CDR2 sequences are SNHLY and FYNNEI. V was pared by 7 bases and J by 2 bases, with 10 bases between. The CDR3 is 13 amino acids. This CDR3 is CASKTGPTDTQYF. The CDR3 DNA reads as TGTGCCAGCAAAACAGGGCCCACAGATACGCAGTATTTT.

The chain carries TRBV9 and TRBJ1-1; D remains unclear. The CDR3 is 12 amino acids. V was trimmed by 2 bases and J by 2 bases, leaving 4 bases between them. Germline values: CDR1 SGDLS, CDR2 YYNGEE. CDR3 loop: CASSVINTEAFF. CDR3 sequence (DNA): TGTGCCAGCAGCGTGATTAACACTGAAGCTTTCTTT.

This clone was recorded only once. The CDR3 DNA follows: TGTGCCAGTAGCAGGGAGTCGAACACTGAAGCTTTCTTT. It encodes CASSRESNTEAFF. The genes are TRBV19 and TRBJ1-1; D might be TRBD1 (5 bases). Germline CDR1 and CDR2: LNHDA and SQIVND (reference sequence). The CDR3 is 13 residues long. V was clipped by 6 bases and J by 1 base, with 9 bases between them.

The J gene is TRBJ2-1, the V gene TRBV2; 7 bases match TRBD2. The CDR3 is 15 residues long. Trimming cost V 3 bases and J 7 bases; bases outside gene matches: 9. The germline gives CDR1 SNHLY, CDR2 FYNNEI. This chain's CDR3 is CASSDTSFGGNEQFF. CDR3 nucleotide sequence: TGTGCCAGCAGTGACACTAGCTTCGGGGGGAATGAGCAGTTCTTC.

The rearrangement uses TRBV5-8 and TRBJ1-1; D is unclear. Trimming pared 4 bases from V and 6 bases from J, leaving 22 bases between. CDR1 and CDR2 (germline): SGHTS, YDEGEE. This CDR3 has 16 amino acids. The CDR3 sequence: CASSAPMGWKRSEAFF. DNA of the CDR3: TGTGCCAGCAGCGCCCCCATGGGGTGGAAGAGGTCTGAAGCTTTCTTT.

The gene calls are TRBV19 and TRBJ2-7; D may correspond to TRBD1 or TRBD2 (6 bases each). The germline V gene has CDR1 LNHDA and CDR2 SQIVND (reference sequence). V lost 4 bases and J 3 bases, leaving 16 bases between the germline ends. This CDR3 is 15 amino acids long. The CDR3 is CASSTRQDYNYEQYF. CDR3 in DNA: TGTGCCAGTAGTACGCGACAGGACTACAACTACGAGCAGTACTTC. Full variable domain (outside the CDR3, taken from reference TRBV19 and TRBJ2-7): DGGITQSPKYLFRKEGQNVTLSCEQNLNHDAMYWYRQDPGQGLRLIYYSQIVNDFQKGDIAEGYSVSREKKESFPLTVTSAQKNPTAFYLCASSTRQDYNYEQYFGPGTRLTVT.

V is TRBV19 and J is TRBJ2-7, with 10 nucleotides matching TRBD1. The CDR3 is 15 residues long. The junction had 5 bases not matched to a gene; V was cut back by 0 bases and J by 6 bases. Germline V gene data show CDR1 as LNHDA and CDR2 as SQIVND (reference sequence). The CDR3 reads CASSIDGGTGAEQYF. The CDR3 coding sequence is TGTGCCAGTAGTATAGATGGGGGGACAGGGGCCGAGCAGTACTTC. The complete variable domain, with remaining parts taken from reference TRBV19 and TRBJ2-7, reads DGGITQSPKYLFRKEGQNVTLSCEQNLNHDAMYWYRQDPGQGLRLIYYSQIVNDFQKGDIAEGYSVSREKKESFPLTVTSAQKNPTAFYLCASSIDGGTGAEQYFGPGTRLTVT.

This chain joins TRBV18 and TRBJ1-4, with 7 nucleotides matching TRBD1. After removal of 6 bases from V and 8 bases from J, the junction contained 9 bases not matched to a gene. CDR1 and CDR2 from the germline V gene are KGHSH and LQKENI. This CDR3 contains 14 residues. CDR3 coding DNA: TGTGCCAGCTCGCCTAACAGGGGTGACGAAAAACTGTTTTTT. Protein sequence: CASSPNRGDEKLFF.

The CDR3 coding sequence is TGTGCCAGCAGCTTACAGGGTTTCACCGGGGAGCTGTTTTTT. This translates into CASSLQGFTGELFF. J is TRBJ2-2 and V is TRBV7-3; possible D gene TRBD1, 5 bases. Germline V gene data show CDR1 as SGHTA and CDR2 as FQGTGA. The CDR3 is 14 residues long. The V and J ends lost 2 bases and 4 bases respectively, with 8 bases between them.

The genes are TRBV7-9 and TRBJ1-4; TRBD1 aligns across 7 bases. With V trimmed by 1 base and J by 2 bases, 1 base remained unmatched. The germline V gene has CDR1 SEHNR and CDR2 FQNEAQ (reference sequence). The length of the CDR3 is 15 residues. The CDR3 protein is CASSLEGATNEKLFF. As DNA, the CDR3 is TGTGCCAGCAGCTTAGAGGGGGCTACTAATGAAAAACTGTTTTTT.

V gene TRBV6-1 combines with J gene TRBJ1-5, with D tentatively TRBD1 (6 bases). Germline-derived CDR1 and CDR2 are MNHNS and SASEGT. V gave up 3 bases and J gave up 2 bases, with 11 bases separating them. This CDR3 is 15 amino acids long. The CDR3 region has the DNA TGTGCCAGCAGTGAGGCAGGGGTTGGCAATCAGCCCCAGCATTTT. It codes for CASSEAGVGNQPQHF.

CDR3 in amino acids: CASSLDSSGGLGDEQFF. Here the CDR3 DNA reads TGTGCCAGCAGCTTAGACTCTAGCGGGGGGTTGGGAGATGAGCAGTTCTTC. The rearrangement joins TRBV7-6 to TRBJ2-1; 11 bases are a match to TRBD2. The CDR3 has 17 residues. Trimming at V came to 1 base and at J to 8 bases, leaving 10 bases not matched to a gene. In germline, CDR1 is SGHVS, CDR2 FNYEAQ.

This clone was picked up a small number of times. This chain uses TRBV28 with TRBJ1-6; 8 bases match TRBD1. The V segment lost 4 bases and the J segment 6 bases; nucleotides outside the gene matches: 11. The CDR3 spans 17 residues. From germline, CDR1 is MDHEN and CDR2 SYDVKM. The chain's CDR3 is CASSSIWGQVLNSPLHF. As DNA, the CDR3 is TGTGCCAGCAGTTCGATTTGGGGACAGGTTCTTAATTCACCCCTCCACTTT.